This is a list of T cell receptor beta chains from one sample in a study of radiation and T cells in renal cell carcinoma. Profiling relied on immunoSEQ multiplex PCR, and the TCRdb table lists in-frame clones only, not all of them. The sample lists about 120,000 clones, approximately 75% occurring once. This specimen consisted of blood, obtained from a patient whose treatment included radiotherapy and nephrectomy. The receptors were sampled from a woman aged 55-70 years with renal cell carcinoma. CDR3s include the opening cysteine and the closing phenylalanine or tryptophan. D genes are given only for firm matches. Some rows mark clone size as missing; the rest say once, few, many or name a class of expanded clone.

J gene: TRBJ1-1; V gene: TRBV9; clone size: NA; D gene: NA; CDR3 protein: CASSVALGTEAFF; CDR3 DNA: TGTGCCAGCAGCGTAGCTTTGGGGACTGAAGCTTTCTTT
J gene: TRBJ2-7; V gene: TRBV6-1; clone size: NA; D gene: NA; CDR3 protein: CSGQGSSYEQYF; CDR3 DNA: TGTTCGGGGCAGGGGAGCTCCTACGAGCAGTACTTC
J gene: TRBJ2-1; V gene: TRBV5-1; clone size: NA; D gene: TRBD1; CDR3 protein: CASSLEGQGMYNEQFF; CDR3 DNA: TGCGCCAGCAGCTTGGAGGGACAGGGCATGTACAATGAGCAGTTCTTC
J gene: TRBJ2-7; V gene: TRBV28; clone size: NA; D gene: TRBD1; CDR3 protein: CASSRTGPNYEQYF; CDR3 DNA: TGTGCCAGCAGTAGGACAGGGCCCAACTACGAGCAGTACTTC
J gene: TRBJ1-2; V gene: TRBV2; clone size: NA; D gene: NA; CDR3 protein: CAGDGDYGYTF; CDR3 DNA: TGTGCCGGCGACGGGGACTATGGCTACACCTTC
J gene: TRBJ2-5; V gene: TRBV7-3; clone size: NA; D gene: NA; CDR3 protein: CASSDGFSQYF; CDR3 DNA: TGTGCCAGCAGCGACGGATTTAGCCAGTACTTC
J gene: TRBJ1-5; V gene: TRBV19; clone size: NA; D gene: NA; CDR3 protein: CASSIDLTGDSNQPQHF; CDR3 DNA: TGTGCCAGTAGTATAGACTTGACGGGGGATAGCAATCAGCCCCAGCATTTT
J gene: TRBJ1-2; V gene: TRBV2; clone size: few; D gene: TRBD1; CDR3 protein: CASTPGQGYGYTF; CDR3 DNA: TGTGCCAGCACCCCGGGACAGGGCTATGGCTACACCTTC
J gene: TRBJ2-7; V gene: TRBV27; clone size: NA; D gene: NA; CDR3 protein: CASRPTEKRNEQYF; CDR3 DNA: TGTGCCAGCAGGCCGACAGAAAAGAGGAACGAGCAGTACTTC
J gene: TRBJ1-5; V gene: TRBV19; clone size: once; D gene: TRBD1; CDR3 protein: CASSYSQGQGSNQPQHF; CDR3 DNA: TGTGCCAGTTCGTACTCCCAGGGACAGGGGAGCAATCAGCCCCAGCATTTT
J gene: TRBJ2-1; V gene: TRBV6-6; clone size: NA; D gene: NA; CDR3 protein: CASSFDRRVNEQFF; CDR3 DNA: TGTGCCAGCAGTTTCGACAGGAGAGTCAATGAGCAGTTCTTC
J gene: TRBJ1-5; V gene: TRBV9; clone size: NA; D gene: TRBD1; CDR3 protein: CASSAGGTGVGQPQHF; CDR3 DNA: TGTGCCAGCAGCGCTGGGGGGACAGGGGTCGGACAGCCCCAGCATTTT
J gene: TRBJ2-7; V gene: TRBV19; clone size: NA; D gene: TRBD2; CDR3 protein: CASSISREASYEQYF; CDR3 DNA: TGTGCCAGTAGTATCTCGCGGGAGGCCTCCTACGAGCAGTACTTC
J gene: TRBJ1-1; V gene: TRBV27; clone size: many; D gene: NA; CDR3 protein: CASSSLQGFGNTEAFF; CDR3 DNA: TGTGCCAGCAGTTCCCTCCAGGGTTTCGGGAACACTGAAGCTTTCTTT
J gene: TRBJ1-2; V gene: TRBV29-1; clone size: NA; D gene: TRBD1; CDR3 protein: CSVVQGQYHGYTF; CDR3 DNA: TGCAGCGTTGTGCAGGGACAGTATCATGGCTACACCTTC
J gene: TRBJ1-1; V gene: TRBV29-1; clone size: few; D gene: NA; CDR3 protein: CSVQGQTNTEAFF; CDR3 DNA: TGCAGCGTTCAGGGACAAACGAACACTGAAGCTTTCTTT
J gene: TRBJ2-1; V gene: TRBV7-2; clone size: few; D gene: NA; CDR3 protein: CASSSGGHRGTYNEQFF; CDR3 DNA: TGTGCCAGCAGCTCGGGGGGGCACAGGGGTACCTACAATGAGCAGTTCTTC
J gene: TRBJ2-7; V gene: TRBV5-5; clone size: NA; D gene: TRBD2; CDR3 protein: CASSSSGLAGGLREQYF; CDR3 DNA: TGTGCCAGCAGCTCCTCGGGACTAGCGGGAGGGCTGCGCGAGCAGTACTTC
J gene: TRBJ2-4; V gene: TRBV4-3; clone size: once; D gene: NA; CDR3 protein: CASSQDQDLAKNIQYF; CDR3 DNA: TGCGCCAGCAGCCAAGACCAGGACTTAGCCAAAAACATTCAGTACTTC
J gene: TRBJ1-4; V gene: TRBV27; clone size: NA; D gene: NA; CDR3 protein: CASRPGLSNEKLFF; CDR3 DNA: TGTGCCAGCAGGCCAGGACTGTCTAATGAAAAACTGTTTTTT
J gene: TRBJ1-3; V gene: TRBV5-1; clone size: NA; D gene: NA; CDR3 protein: CASSPGTAGNTIYF; CDR3 DNA: TGCGCCAGCAGTCCCGGGACCGCTGGAAACACCATATATTTT
J gene: TRBJ2-5; V gene: TRBV5-8; clone size: NA; D gene: NA; CDR3 protein: CASSFGDPETQYF; CDR3 DNA: TGTGCCAGCAGCTTCGGGGACCCCGAGACCCAGTACTTC
J gene: TRBJ2-2; V gene: TRBV19; clone size: NA; D gene: NA; CDR3 protein: CASRNSDSPNTGELFF; CDR3 DNA: TGTGCCAGTAGAAATTCGGACTCACCTAACACCGGGGAGCTGTTTTTT
J gene: TRBJ2-1; V gene: TRBV10-3; clone size: NA; D gene: NA; CDR3 protein: CAISEQGEEQFF; CDR3 DNA: TGTGCCATCAGTGAGCAGGGCGAGGAGCAGTTCTTC
J gene: TRBJ2-2; V gene: TRBV30; clone size: many; D gene: NA; CDR3 protein: CAWSPYSGELFF; CDR3 DNA: TGTGCCTGGAGCCCTTACTCCGGGGAGCTGTTTTTT
J gene: TRBJ1-6; V gene: TRBV28; clone size: NA; D gene: TRBD1; CDR3 protein: CASNQDPGTGESPLHF; CDR3 DNA: TGTGCCAGCAATCAAGATCCCGGGACAGGGGAATCACCCCTCCACTTT
J gene: TRBJ2-7; V gene: TRBV7-2; clone size: NA; D gene: NA; CDR3 protein: CASSAQRGFSYEQYF; CDR3 DNA: TGTGCCAGCAGCGCCCAACGTGGGTTCTCCTACGAGCAGTACTTC
J gene: TRBJ2-7; V gene: TRBV19; clone size: NA; D gene: TRBD1; CDR3 protein: CASSLGTGAYEQYF; CDR3 DNA: TGTGCCAGTAGTTTAGGGACAGGGGCCTACGAGCAGTACTTC
J gene: TRBJ2-3; V gene: TRBV18; clone size: NA; D gene: NA; CDR3 protein: CASSASAADTQYF; CDR3 DNA: TGTGCCAGCTCCGCTAGCGCTGCAGATACGCAGTATTTT
J gene: TRBJ1-2; V gene: TRBV10-3; clone size: NA; D gene: TRBD1; CDR3 protein: CAISGGDSNYGYTF; CDR3 DNA: TGTGCCATCAGTGGCGGGGACAGCAACTATGGCTACACCTTC
J gene: TRBJ1-3; V gene: TRBV2; clone size: NA; D gene: NA; CDR3 protein: CASKITGNTIYF; CDR3 DNA: TGTGCCAGCAAAATCACTGGAAACACCATATATTTT
J gene: TRBJ1-5; V gene: TRBV18; clone size: NA; D gene: NA; CDR3 protein: CASSHQDQPQHF; CDR3 DNA: TGTGCCAGCTCACACCAGGATCAGCCCCAGCATTTT
J gene: TRBJ2-5; V gene: TRBV6-4; clone size: once; D gene: NA; CDR3 protein: CASSIYGFSSQETQYF; CDR3 DNA: TGTGCCAGCAGTATCTATGGGTTTAGTTCACAAGAGACCCAGTACTTC
J gene: TRBJ2-1; V gene: TRBV10-3; clone size: NA; D gene: NA; CDR3 protein: CAISDVTRSYNEQFF; CDR3 DNA: TGTGCCATCAGTGATGTAACTAGATCCTACAATGAGCAGTTCTTC
J gene: TRBJ1-1; V gene: TRBV6-1; clone size: NA; D gene: NA; CDR3 protein: CASSKEGSTEAFF; CDR3 DNA: TGTGCCAGCAGTAAAGAGGGTAGCACTGAAGCTTTCTTT
J gene: TRBJ2-1; V gene: TRBV4-1; clone size: NA; D gene: NA; CDR3 protein: CASARGVGSPYNEQFF; CDR3 DNA: TGCGCCAGCGCCCGGGGAGTGGGCTCTCCGTACAATGAGCAGTTCTTC
J gene: TRBJ2-2; V gene: TRBV10-2; clone size: few; D gene: NA; CDR3 protein: CASEPPNTGELFF; CDR3 DNA: TGCGCCAGCGAACCGCCGAACACCGGGGAGCTGTTTTTT
J gene: TRBJ2-7; V gene: TRBV7-9; clone size: few; D gene: TRBD1; CDR3 protein: CASSPRGPDYYEQYF; CDR3 DNA: TGTGCCAGCAGCCCAAGGGGGCCCGATTACTACGAGCAGTACTTC